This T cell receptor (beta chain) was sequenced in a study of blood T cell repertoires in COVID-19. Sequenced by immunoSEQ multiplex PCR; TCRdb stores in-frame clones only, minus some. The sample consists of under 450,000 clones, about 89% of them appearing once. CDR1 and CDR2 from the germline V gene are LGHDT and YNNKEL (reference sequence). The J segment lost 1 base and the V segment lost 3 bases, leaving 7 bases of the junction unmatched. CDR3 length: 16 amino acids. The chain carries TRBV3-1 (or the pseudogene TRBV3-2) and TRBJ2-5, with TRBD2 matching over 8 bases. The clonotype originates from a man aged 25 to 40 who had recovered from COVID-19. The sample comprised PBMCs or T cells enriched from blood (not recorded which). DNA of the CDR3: TGTGCCAGCAGCCAGTCGACTAGCGCCTTCCAAGAGACCCAGTACTTC. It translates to CASSQSTSAFQETQYF.